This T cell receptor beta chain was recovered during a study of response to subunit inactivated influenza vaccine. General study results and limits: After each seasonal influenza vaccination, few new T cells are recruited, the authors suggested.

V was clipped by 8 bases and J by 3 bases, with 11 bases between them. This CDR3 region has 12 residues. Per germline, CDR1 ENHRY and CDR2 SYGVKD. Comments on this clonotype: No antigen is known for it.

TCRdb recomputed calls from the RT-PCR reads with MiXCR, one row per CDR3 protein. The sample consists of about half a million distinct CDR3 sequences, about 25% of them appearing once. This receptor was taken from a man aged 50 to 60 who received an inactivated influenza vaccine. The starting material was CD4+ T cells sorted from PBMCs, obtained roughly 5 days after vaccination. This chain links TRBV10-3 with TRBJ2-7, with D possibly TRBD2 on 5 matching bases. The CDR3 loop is CAIYDRGYEQYF. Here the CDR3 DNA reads TGTGCCATCTATGACCGGGGCTACGAGCAGTACTTC.